A selection of T cell receptor beta chains follows, all from one sample in a study of vaccination and CD4 T cells after COVID-19. MiXCR, applied by TCRdb to the PCR reads, yields one record per CDR3 protein. The sample records more than 15,000 distinct CDR3 sequences, roughly 46% being singletons. For these receptors, no antigen is known. The material sequenced was CD4+ T cells from blood, cultured in vitro. The source of these receptors is a human donor who had recovered from COVID-19. The CDR3 runs from the conserved cysteine through the conserved F or W. D genes are given only for firm matches. Clone size is stated in some rows and not others, as once, few, many or a class when expanded.

.,TRBD1,TRBJ1-1,TRBV9,TGTGCCAGCAGCGGACAGGGGGCTACTGAAGCTTTCTTT,CASSGQGATEAFF
.,.,TRBJ1-5,TRBV2,TGTGCCAGCAGAGGGCCTAAGAAGGGCTCCTATAGCAATCAGCCCCAGCATTTT,CASRGPKKGSYSNQPQHF
few,.,TRBJ1-5,TRBV6-1,TGTGCCAGCAGTGAAGGGGGAGTCCTTTTGAGCAATCAGCCCCAGCATTTT,CASSEGGVLLSNQPQHF
few,TRBD1,TRBJ1-5,TRBV10-1,TGCGCCAGCAGCGATATGACAGGGGGCAGAGAGCCCCAGCATTTT,CASSDMTGGREPQHF
.,.,TRBJ1-1,TRBV5-5,TGTGCCAGCAGCTTGGGGACCCCCTGGGGTACTGAAGCTTTCTTT,CASSLGTPWGTEAFF
medium-sized,TRBD1,TRBJ1-6,TRBV7-8,TGTGCCAGCAGCTTAATTATTAGGGACAGAAAGCCGTATAATTCACCCCTCCACTTT,CASSLIIRDRKPYNSPLHF
.,.,TRBJ2-2,TRBV25-1,TGTGCCAGCAGTGAACAGGGGCTACACACCGGGGAGCTGTTTTTT,CASSEQGLHTGELFF
.,.,TRBJ2-5,TRBV5-1,TGCGCCAGCAGCTTTTTAGGGAGCCGAGAGACCCAGTACTTC,CASSFLGSRETQYF
.,.,TRBJ2-1,TRBV6-5,TGTGCCAGCAGTTACGGGGCGGGGACCTCCTACAATGAGCAGTTCTTC,CASSYGAGTSYNEQFF
.,TRBD1,TRBJ1-1,TRBV7-8,TGTGCCAGCAGCTTAGAAATATTAGTGATCCAGGGGGCGCTTGAAGCTTTCTTT,CASSLEILVIQGALEAFF
.,TRBD2,TRBJ2-1,TRBV28,TGTACCAGCAGTTGGGGGGGCTACAATGAGCAGTTCTTC,CTSSWGGYNEQFF
.,TRBD1,TRBJ2-3,TRBV7-3,TGTGCCAGCAGCTCTGGGGGGGGACAGGGGACGGATACGCAGTATTTT,CASSSGGGQGTDTQYF
.,.,TRBJ2-2,TRBV20-1,TGCAGTGCCCCAGACCCCGGCGCAAACACCGGGGAGCTGTTTTTT,CSAPDPGANTGELFF
.,.,TRBJ2-5,TRBV14,TGTGCCAGCAGCCAAGGGGCTAGGTCAGAGACCCAGTACTTC,CASSQGARSETQYF
.,TRBD1,TRBJ1-6,TRBV20-1,TGCAGTGCTAGGCAGGACAGGGGGATTTCACCCCTCCACTTT,CSARQDRGISPLHF
.,.,TRBJ2-5,TRBV5-5,TGTGCCAGCAGCTTAGTCAGCATGGAAGAGACCCAGTACTTC,CASSLVSMEETQYF
.,.,TRBJ1-5,TRBV20-1,TGCAGTGCTAGTAACAGCAAATATAGCAATCAGCCCCAGCATTTT,CSASNSKYSNQPQHF
few,TRBD1,TRBJ1-5,TRBV28,TGTGCCAGCAGTTTCAGGGGGCGCACGGGCAATCAGCCCCAGCATTTT,CASSFRGRTGNQPQHF
.,.,TRBJ1-4,TRBV6-5,TGTGCCAGCAGTTATCAGGGACCGATTGGATTTAGAACTAATGAAAAACTGTTTTTT,CASSYQGPIGFRTNEKLFF
.,TRBD2,TRBJ2-1,TRBV10-2,TGCGCCAGCAGGACCGGGACTACCTACAATGAGCAGTTCTTC,CASRTGTTYNEQFF
few,TRBD1,TRBJ1-5,TRBV6-1,TGTGCCAGCAGTGAGACAGGGGGCGCGGTACAGCCCCAGCATTTT,CASSETGGAVQPQHF
.,.,TRBJ2-2,TRBV7-2,TGTGCCAGCAGCTTAGGGGGTACTAGGGAGTGGTCCGGGGAGCTGTTTTTT,CASSLGGTREWSGELFF
few,TRBD1,TRBJ2-2,TRBV2,TGTGCCAGCAGTGCGACAGGGGACACCGGGGAGCTGTTTTTT,CASSATGDTGELFF
.,TRBD2,TRBJ2-3,TRBV27,TGTGCCACCCAGCGGGCGGGAGGCACAGATACGCAGTATTTT,CATQRAGGTDTQYF
.,.,TRBJ2-1,TRBV7-9,TGTGCCAGCAGCTTAGAGGGGAGGTGGAGCAATGAGCAGTTCTTC,CASSLEGRWSNEQFF
.,.,TRBJ1-1,TRBV19,TGTGCCAGTAGTATGTCTCAGGGCGCTGAAGCTTTCTTT,CASSMSQGAEAFF
few,.,TRBJ1-3,TRBV29-1,TGCAGCGTTGTTTGGGGCCACTCCTCTGGAAACACCATATATTTT,CSVVWGHSSGNTIYF
.,TRBD2,TRBJ2-3,TRBV6-2/TRBV6-3,TGTGCCAGCAGTTACCCGCGGGAGGGAGCAGATACGCAGTATTTT,CASSYPREGADTQYF
.,.,TRBJ1-3,TRBV7-9,TGTGCCAGCAGCTTGGATGGTAATGTAGGAAACACCATATATTTT,CASSLDGNVGNTIYF
.,TRBD1,TRBJ2-3,TRBV10-3,TGTGCCATCAGGAGGACAGGGTCGAGGCGAGATACGCAGTATTTT,CAIRRTGSRRDTQYF
few,TRBD2,TRBJ2-7,TRBV6-2/TRBV6-3,TGTGCCAGCAGGTCAATAGCGGGAGTAAAGTACGAGCAGTACTTC,CASRSIAGVKYEQYF
.,.,TRBJ2-2,TRBV19,TGTGCCAGTAGTATAGAGAAGGGTTTGAACACCGGGGAGCTGTTTTTT,CASSIEKGLNTGELFF
.,TRBD2,TRBJ2-1,TRBV27,TGTGCCAGCAGGATCCTAGCGGGCGTCTACAATGAGCAGTTCTTC,CASRILAGVYNEQFF
.,TRBD2,TRBJ2-1,TRBV29-1,TGCAGCGTTGCCTCGGGGGGTAGCGGGAGGGTTGATGAGCAGTTCTTC,CSVASGGSGRVDEQFF
few,TRBD1,TRBJ2-7,TRBV12-3/TRBV12-4,TGTGCCAGCAGTGAAGGGACAGGGGCATACGAGCAGTACTTC,CASSEGTGAYEQYF